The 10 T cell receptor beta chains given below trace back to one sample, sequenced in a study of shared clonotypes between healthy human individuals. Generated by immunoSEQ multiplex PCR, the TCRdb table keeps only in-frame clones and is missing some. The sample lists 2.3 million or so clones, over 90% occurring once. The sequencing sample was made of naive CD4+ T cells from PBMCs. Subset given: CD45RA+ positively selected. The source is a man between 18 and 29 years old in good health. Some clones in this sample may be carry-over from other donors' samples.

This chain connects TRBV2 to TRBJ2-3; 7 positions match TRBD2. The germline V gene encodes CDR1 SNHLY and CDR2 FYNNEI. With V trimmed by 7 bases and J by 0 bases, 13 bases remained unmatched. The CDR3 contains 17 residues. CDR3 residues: CASIPSGTEASTDTQYF. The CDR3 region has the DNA TGTGCCAGCATCCCTAGCGGCACTGAGGCTAGCACAGATACGCAGTATTTT.

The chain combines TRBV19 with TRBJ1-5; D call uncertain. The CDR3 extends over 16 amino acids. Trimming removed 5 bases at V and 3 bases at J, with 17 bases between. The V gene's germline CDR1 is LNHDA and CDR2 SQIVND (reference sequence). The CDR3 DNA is TGTGCCAGTAGTCCCCCGGCGGGCAGTATCAATCAGCCCCAGCATTTT. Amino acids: CASSPPAGSINQPQHF.

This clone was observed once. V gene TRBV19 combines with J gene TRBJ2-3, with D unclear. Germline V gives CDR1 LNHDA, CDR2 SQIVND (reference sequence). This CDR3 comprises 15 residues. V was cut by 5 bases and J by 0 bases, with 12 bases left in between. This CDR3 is CASSWRRTSTDTQYF. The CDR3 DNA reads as TGTGCCAGTAGTTGGCGGAGAACTAGCACAGATACGCAGTATTTT.

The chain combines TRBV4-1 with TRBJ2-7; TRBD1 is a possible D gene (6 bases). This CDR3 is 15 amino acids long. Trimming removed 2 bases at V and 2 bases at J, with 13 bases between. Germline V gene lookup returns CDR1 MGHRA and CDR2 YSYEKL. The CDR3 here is CASSQLQGIAYEQYF. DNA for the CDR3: TGCGCCAGCAGCCAACTGCAGGGGATCGCCTACGAGCAGTACTTC.

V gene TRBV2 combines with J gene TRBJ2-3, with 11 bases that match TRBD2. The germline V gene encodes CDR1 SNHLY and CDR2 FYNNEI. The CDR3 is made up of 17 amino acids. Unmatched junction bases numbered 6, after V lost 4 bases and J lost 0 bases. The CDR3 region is CASSVLAGGSSTDTQYF. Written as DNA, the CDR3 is TGTGCCAGCAGTGTCCTAGCGGGGGGCTCTAGCACAGATACGCAGTATTTT.

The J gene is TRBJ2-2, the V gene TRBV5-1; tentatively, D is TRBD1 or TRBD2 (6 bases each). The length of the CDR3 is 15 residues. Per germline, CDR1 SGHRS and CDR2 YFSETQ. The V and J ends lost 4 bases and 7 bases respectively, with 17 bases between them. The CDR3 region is CASSQPNREDGELFF. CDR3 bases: TGCGCCAGCAGCCAGCCCAACAGGGAGGACGGGGAGCTGTTTTTT.

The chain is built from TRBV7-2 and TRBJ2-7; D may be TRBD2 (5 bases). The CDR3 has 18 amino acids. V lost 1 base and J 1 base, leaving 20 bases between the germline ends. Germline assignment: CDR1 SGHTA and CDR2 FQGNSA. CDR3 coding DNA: TGTACCAGCAGCTTAGGTGGACTGGGCTCCTCGAGATCCTACGAGCAGTACTTC. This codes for CTSSLGGLGSSRSYEQYF.

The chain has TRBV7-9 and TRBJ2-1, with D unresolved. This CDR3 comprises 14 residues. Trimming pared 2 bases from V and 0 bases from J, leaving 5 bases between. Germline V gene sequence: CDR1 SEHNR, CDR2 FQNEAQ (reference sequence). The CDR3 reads CASSLLGSYNEQFF. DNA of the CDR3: TGTGCCAGCAGCTTACTAGGCTCCTACAATGAGCAGTTCTTC. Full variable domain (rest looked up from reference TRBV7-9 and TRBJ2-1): DTGVSQNPRHKITKRGQNVTFRCDPISEHNRLYWYRQTLGQGPEFLTYFQNEAQLEKSRLLSDRFSAERPKGSFSTLEIQRTEQGDSAMYLCASSLLGSYNEQFFGPGTRLTVL.

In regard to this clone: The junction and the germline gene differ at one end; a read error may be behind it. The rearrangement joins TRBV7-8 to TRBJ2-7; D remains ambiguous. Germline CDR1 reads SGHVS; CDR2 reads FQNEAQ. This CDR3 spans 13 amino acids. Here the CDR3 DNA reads TGTGCCAGCAGCTTAGTTAGCAGCTACGCGCAGTACTTC. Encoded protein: CASSLVSSYAQYF.

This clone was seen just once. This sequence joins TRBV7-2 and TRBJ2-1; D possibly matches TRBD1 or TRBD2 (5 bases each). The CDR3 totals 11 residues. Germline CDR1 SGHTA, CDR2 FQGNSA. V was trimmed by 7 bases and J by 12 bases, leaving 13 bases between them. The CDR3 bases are TGTGCCAGCACTGCCGGGACCGGGCAGTTCTTC. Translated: CASTAGTGQFF.